This is a list of T cell receptor beta chains from one sample in a study of blood T cell repertoires in COVID-19. Clones were sequenced by immunoSEQ multiplex PCR, and TCRdb holds only the in-frame ones, with some missing. The sample holds around 100,000 clones; around 85% are singletons and the top ten take around an eighth. The sequenced sample was peripheral blood. The receptors stem from a human donor in a cohort sampled during active COVID-19. CDR3s include the opening cysteine and the closing phenylalanine or tryptophan. D genes are given only for firm matches.

J gene,D gene,CDR3 length,V gene,CDR3 protein
TRBJ1-3,NA,15,TRBV7-9,CASSQSTASGNTIYF
TRBJ1-2,NA,12,TRBV6-5,CASSSPQGLHTF
TRBJ1-2,TRBD1,16,TRBV11-2,CASSFGSDRVNYGYTF
TRBJ1-5,NA,16,TRBV3-1/TRBV3-2,CASSQDLRGDAQPQHF
TRBJ2-1,TRBD1,15,TRBV7-6,CASSLVGGPYNEQFF
TRBJ2-7,TRBD2,15,TRBV7-2,CASSLAGHASYEQYF
TRBJ2-7,NA,15,TRBV6-5,CASNPGFSPFGEQYF
TRBJ1-1,NA,14,TRBV27,CASSLWRDSSEAFF
TRBJ1-5,NA,13,TRBV19,CASSPYLYQPQHF
TRBJ1-1,TRBD1,14,TRBV7-6,CASSSGQLNTEAFF
TRBJ1-6,TRBD1,16,TRBV4-3,CASSQDHAGQTSPLHF
TRBJ2-5,NA,16,TRBV28,CASSPILGTQQETQYF
TRBJ2-7,TRBD1,15,TRBV7-2,CASSSDRESSYEQYF
TRBJ2-1,NA,15,TRBV18,CASSPPTGPNNEQFF
TRBJ1-3,NA,13,TRBV6-5,CASREGSGNTIYF
TRBJ1-5,TRBD1,15,TRBV19,CASSILAGGLQPQHF
TRBJ2-6,TRBD1,17,TRBV4-1,CASSLRDSVYGANVLTF
TRBJ1-1,NA,12,TRBV6-6,CASSLGPTEAFF
TRBJ2-7,TRBD1,14,TRBV10-3,CAISVPGQFYEQYF
TRBJ1-6,NA,15,TRBV5-1,CASSLLGGYNSPLHF
TRBJ1-5,NA,13,TRBV30,CAWSPRSNQPQHF
TRBJ2-1,NA,14,TRBV10-1,CASRLQASYNEQFF
TRBJ2-2,TRBD1,20,TRBV4-2,CASSHLVGTGGFSGTGELFF
TRBJ2-3,NA,15,TRBV5-6,CASSLRSGYTDTQYF